One and the same sample provided the 23 T cell receptor beta chains below, sequenced in a study of OX40 agonist ivuxolimab in advanced cancers. Receptor libraries were prepared by the immunoSEQ multiplex PCR assay. This immuneACCESS table, as held by TCRdb, lists in-frame sequences with V and J called but not all clones. Of the missing ones, under half trace to an unresolved V gene in checked studies; the others have no known cause. The sample table holds some 77,000 clones, of which around 92% were seen once. The ten largest clones add up to about 8.6% of the sample. The sequenced sample was CD4+ or CD8+ T cells sorted from blood, obtained in a trial of the OX40 agonist ivuxolimab. The receptor set was obtained from an adult with an advanced solid tumor such as melanoma, head and neck, liver or kidney cancer.

The chain recombines TRBV29-1 with TRBJ2-5, with 10 bases fitting TRBD2. V trimming: 0 bases; J trimming: 2 bases; junction bases outside the gene matches: 9. The germline gives CDR1 SQVTM, CDR2 ANQGSEA. The CDR3 consists of 17 residues. CDR3 in DNA: TGCAGCGTTGAAGACCCTCTAGCGGGGGTTGAGCAAGAGACCCAGTACTTC. This encodes CSVEDPLAGVEQETQYF.

The rearrangement links TRBV4-2 to TRBJ2-7; D gene unclear. The CDR3 has 15 residues. Germline V CDR1 and CDR2: LGHNA, YNFKEQ. The V end lost 1 base, the J end lost 5 bases, and 15 bases lay between the germline ends. The DNA of the CDR3 is TGTGCCAGCAGCCAAGGACGCCTGGGTCTGGACGAGCAGTACTTC. Its translation is CASSQGRLGLDEQYF.

This sequence joins TRBV10-3 and TRBJ2-3; 8 nucleotides match TRBD1. After removal of 10 bases from V and 2 bases from J, the junction contained 11 bases not matched to a gene. Per germline, CDR1 ENHRY and CDR2 SYGVKD. The CDR3 spans 15 residues. The chain's CDR3 is CASSAWTGITDTQYF. The CDR3 DNA follows: TGTGCCAGCTCCGCTTGGACAGGGATCACAGATACGCAGTATTTT.

The chain has TRBV10-3 and TRBJ2-2; tentative D call: TRBD1 (6 bases). The CDR3 totals 16 residues. Trimming took 2 bases from V and 4 from J, leaving 14 bases between them. The germline V gene has CDR1 ENHRY and CDR2 SYGVKD. The CDR3 loop reads CAISETYRAVTGELFF. The CDR3 DNA reads as TGTGCCATCAGTGAGACTTACAGGGCGGTCACCGGGGAGCTGTTTTTT.

V is TRBV7-8 and J is TRBJ1-6, with D unclear. CDR3 size: 14 residues. V was shortened by 5 bases and J by 10 bases, with 15 bases between the two germline ends. Germline V CDR1 and CDR2: SGHVS, FQNEAQ. CDR3 loop: CASSPAIDGSPLHF. Written as DNA, the CDR3 is TGTGCCAGCAGCCCGGCGATTGATGGCTCACCCCTCCACTTT.

The rearrangement uses TRBV9 and TRBJ2-5; D call uncertain. The germline V and J ends were trimmed by 4 bases and 0 bases, with 10 bases remaining between them. The germline V gene has CDR1 SGDLS and CDR2 YYNGEE. The CDR3 length is 14 residues. CDR3 sequence: CASSPGRDQETQYF. CDR3 bases: TGTGCCAGCAGCCCCGGAAGAGACCAAGAGACCCAGTACTTC.

The genes are TRBV29-1 and TRBJ1-5; D uncertain. This CDR3 has 16 amino acids. Germline values: CDR1 SQVTM, CDR2 ANQGSEA. The ends were cut back, 1 base at V and 0 bases at J, with 13 bases in the middle. The CDR3 DNA follows: TGCAGCGTTGAAGCTGGTCCGGGGAATAGCAATCAGCCCCAGCATTTT. This sequence encodes CSVEAGPGNSNQPQHF.

Here the CDR3 DNA reads TGTGCCAGCAGTGGACAGGGGAACACTGAAGCTTTCTTT. Translated: CASSGQGNTEAFF. The chain has TRBV6-5 and TRBJ1-1, with 8 bases that match TRBD1. V was pared by 5 bases and J by 1 base, with 0 bases of the junction left unmatched. Germline V lookup: CDR1 MNHEY, CDR2 SVGAGI. CDR3 size: 13 residues.

The chain combines TRBV9 with TRBJ2-5, with 13 positions matching TRBD2. V lost 4 bases, J lost 5 bases, and 8 bases stayed unmatched. The CDR3 loop spans 16 amino acids. The germline V gene has CDR1 SGDLS and CDR2 YYNGEE. This CDR3 is CASSPTSGGAGETQYF. CDR3 in DNA: TGTGCCAGCAGCCCAACTAGCGGGGGGGCTGGGGAGACCCAGTACTTC.

The chain is built from TRBV6-6 and TRBJ1-5; the D gene is possibly TRBD1 (5 bases). This CDR3 is built from 15 residues. V was clipped by 8 bases and J by 5 bases, with 19 bases between them. CDR1 and CDR2 from the germline V gene are MNHNY and SVGAGI (reference sequence). CDR3 sequence reads: CASGKGTVTYQPQHF. CDR3 DNA sequence: TGTGCCAGCGGAAAGGGGACGGTAACATATCAGCCCCAGCATTTT.

This sequence joins TRBV28 and TRBJ2-7; 10 bases agree with TRBD1. Germline trimming cut 5 bases from V and 5 bases from J; bases unmatched to any gene: 6. Per the germline V gene, CDR1 is MDHEN and CDR2 is SYDVKM. CDR3 length: 14 residues. The CDR3 is CASSLPGTGDEQYF. Written as DNA, the CDR3 is TGTGCCAGCAGTCTCCCCGGGACAGGGGACGAGCAGTACTTC.

The chain is built from TRBV7-8 and TRBJ2-2; 8 nucleotides line up with TRBD1. Per the germline V gene, CDR1 is SGHVS and CDR2 is FQNEAQ. V shed 3 bases and J 4 bases; nucleotides not matched to a gene: 4. The CDR3 covers 15 residues. The CDR3: CASSFRTGPTGELFF. The CDR3 bases are TGTGCCAGCAGCTTCCGGACAGGGCCCACCGGGGAGCTGTTTTTT.

V usage is TRBV7-8 and J usage is TRBJ2-1; the D gene is possibly TRBD2 (5 bases). CDR1 and CDR2 (germline): SGHVS, FQNEAQ. Trimming removed 5 bases from V and 7 bases from J, with 12 bases in between. The CDR3 is 13 amino acids. CDR3: CASSSRGVNEQFF. CDR3 bases: TGTGCCAGCAGCAGCCGGGGTGTAAATGAGCAGTTCTTC.

This clone was recorded only once. The chain's CDR3 is CASSLRGDLTDTQYF. The CDR3 nucleotides read TGTGCCAGCAGCTTAAGGGGGGACCTCACAGATACGCAGTATTTT. The chain couples TRBV13 to TRBJ2-3; D may be TRBD1 or TRBD2 (6 bases each). Looked up from germline, CDR1 is PRHDT and CDR2 is FYEKMQ (reference sequence). V was pared by 2 bases and J by 2 bases, with 11 bases between. The CDR3 loop spans 15 amino acids.

This rearrangement joins TRBV25-1 to TRBJ2-7; D is possibly TRBD1 or TRBD2 (5 bases each). V lost 4 bases to trimming and J lost 2 bases, with 24 bases between them. CDR3 length: 18 amino acids. The germline V gene has CDR1 MGHDK and CDR2 SYGVNS. This CDR3 is CASSGWDRWGRETYEQYF. In DNA, the CDR3 is TGTGCCAGCAGTGGATGGGATCGATGGGGACGGGAAACCTACGAGCAGTACTTC.

V and J are TRBV11-2 and TRBJ1-2, with a weak D call TRBD1 (5 bases). The CDR3 spans 14 residues. Germline V gene sequence: CDR1 SGHAT, CDR2 FQNNGV. Trimming shortened V by 5 bases and J by 2 bases, and 12 bases separated the two germline ends. In DNA form, the CDR3 reads TGTGCCAGCAGCCTCGGACACTCAAACTATGGCTACACCTTC. It codes for CASSLGHSNYGYTF. Variable domain in full (rest from reference TRBV11-2 and TRBJ1-2): EAGVAQSPRYKIIEKRQSVAFWCNPISGHATLYWYQQILGQGPKLLIQFQNNGVVDDSQLPKDRFSAERLKGVDSTLKIQPAKLEDSAVYLCASSLGHSNYGYTFGSGTRLTVV.

This clone came up once. The V and J genes are TRBV29-1 and TRBJ1-4, with D perhaps matching TRBD1 (6 bases). CDR1 and CDR2 from the germline V gene are SQVTM and ANQGSEA. V was clipped by 3 bases and J by 8 bases, with 10 bases between them. This CDR3 has 12 residues. The CDR3 DNA follows: TGCAGCGTTGAGGGGGCGGACGAAAAACTGTTTTTT. It is translated as CSVEGADEKLFF.

The V gene is TRBV2, the J gene TRBJ1-3, with a weak D call TRBD1 (6 bases). The length of the CDR3 is 12 residues. Germline V gene data show CDR1 as SNHLY and CDR2 as FYNNEI. CDR3 sequence: CAHTGIGDTIYF. The CDR3 coding sequence is TGTGCGCATACAGGGATCGGAGACACCATATATTTT.

The V and J genes are TRBV9 and TRBJ2-1; 7 bases align to TRBD2. The CDR3 totals 14 residues. V trimming: 2 bases; J trimming: 3 bases; junction bases outside the gene matches: 2. The germline CDR1 and CDR2 sequences are SGDLS and YYNGEE. The CDR3 reads CASSVGGDYNEQFF. The CDR3, as DNA: TGTGCCAGCAGCGTTGGGGGGGACTACAATGAGCAGTTCTTC.

The chain combines TRBV29-1 with TRBJ2-5, with a tentative D call TRBD2 (6 bases). The CDR3 runs to 12 residues. The V end was cut by 6 bases, the J end by 4 bases, with 12 bases between. CDR1 and CDR2 (germline): SQVTM, ANQGSEA. In nucleotides, the CDR3 is TGCAGCGTCAGGGAGGTCACAGAGACCCAGTACTTC. Its protein is CSVREVTETQYF.

This clone was observed once. The V gene is TRBV10-3, the J gene TRBJ2-2; 8 bases are shared with TRBD1. Germline CDR1 and CDR2: ENHRY and SYGVKD. The CDR3 loop spans 19 amino acids. Unmatched junction bases numbered 20, after V lost 6 bases and J lost 5 bases. The CDR3 DNA follows: TGTGCCATCAGGCTCCCTTCTATTACAGGGGGTTCTAGAACCGGGGAGCTGTTTTTT. Translated, it gives CAIRLPSITGGSRTGELFF.

This chain joins TRBV27 and TRBJ2-7; D perhaps matches TRBD2 (6 bases). CDR1 and CDR2 from the germline V gene are MNHEY and SMNVEV (reference sequence). Trimming removed 5 bases at V and 4 bases at J, with 18 bases between. The CDR3 covers 15 residues. This CDR3 reads CASSIGGSRRYEQYF. CDR3 in DNA: TGTGCCAGCAGTATAGGAGGGAGTCGTAGGTACGAGCAGTACTTC.

The rearrangement joins TRBV14 to TRBJ2-7, with D uncertain. Looked up from germline, CDR1 is SGHDN and CDR2 is FVKESK. The length of the CDR3 is 13 residues. V lost 0 bases, J lost 7 bases, and 10 bases lay in between. CDR3 protein: CASSQEWLREQYF. Written as DNA, the CDR3 is TGTGCCAGCAGCCAAGAATGGCTAAGGGAGCAGTACTTC.